This T cell receptor beta chain was identified in a study of cytomegalovirus exposure and HLA in healthy donors. The protocol was immunoSEQ multiplex PCR, while the TCRdb copy is restricted to in-frame clones and leaves out a portion. The sample shows 300,000 to 400,000 clones, roughly 88% of them seen only once. Study outcomes and limitations: Rare TCR sequences dominated, though some public TCRs recurred in many donors. The listing of roughly 160 TCR beta chains classed them as cytomegalovirus-associated. Cytomegalovirus status, reportedly, was diagnosed with high specificity and sensitivity by the classifier.

To note about this clone: Its antigen is currently unknown.

Germline V gives CDR1 SGDLS, CDR2 YYNGEE. CDR3 length equals 13 residues. V was cut by 0 bases and J by 8 bases, with 6 bases left in between. The chain combines TRBV9 with TRBJ1-6; unclear D gene. The sequenced sample consisted of PBMCs. The receptor was isolated from a woman aged 18-29 years in good health and CMV-seronegative. The CDR3 region has the DNA TGTGCCAGCAGCGTAGATGAGGATTCACCCCTCCACTTT. Protein product: CASSVDEDSPLHF.